The next 18 T cell receptor beta chains were all read from a single sample in a study of T cells in Graves' hyperthyroidism and ophthalmopathy. Template material for amplifying TCR beta CDR3 regions consisted of RNA transcripts. The HTBI primer set served for first-round RT-PCR of the TCR CDR3. TCRdb reanalysed the multiplex PCR reads using MiXCR and keeps one entry per CDR3 protein. The data show about 380,000 distinct CDR3 sequences, with less than 15% seen just once and less than 25% held by the top ten. The sequenced material came from blood. The receptors here all came from a young man with Graves' hyperthyroidism that later progressed to Graves' ophthalmopathy.

In this sample, this clonotype turned up many times. The J gene is TRBJ2-3, the V gene TRBV7-3; 8 bases map to TRBD2. There are 16 residues in the CDR3. The junction had 11 bases not matched to a gene; V was cut back by 5 bases and J by 4 bases. CDR1 and CDR2 (germline): SGHTA, FQGTGA. The chain's CDR3 is CASSPIGGAGADTQYF. CDR3 nucleotide sequence: TGTGCCAGCAGCCCGATCGGGGGGGCCGGAGCAGATACGCAGTATTTT.

This clonotype was seen repeatedly, ten times or more. The chain has TRBV20-1 and TRBJ1-4; maybe TRBD1 (6 bases). This CDR3 has 17 residues. Trimming left V 3 bases short and J 8 bases short, with 25 bases between. The germline V gene encodes CDR1 DFQATT and CDR2 SNEGSKA (reference sequence). As DNA, the CDR3 is TGCAGTGCTAGCCCCGCGGCAGCGGGACACTCGAGGGAAAAACTGTTTTTT. Encoded protein: CSASPAAAGHSREKLFF.

Turning to this clonotype: A much larger clone differs by one base, so this may be a read error. This sequence joins TRBV11-1 and TRBJ2-1; D may correspond to TRBD1 or TRBD2 (5 bases each). The V end was cut by 5 bases, the J end by 8 bases, with 19 bases between. This CDR3 spans 15 amino acids. The germline CDR1 and CDR2 sequences are SGHAT and FQDESV (reference sequence). CDR3 in DNA: TGTGCCAGCAGCCCCCGGGACCGCCGTCGATATGAGCAGTTCTTC. As protein: CASSPRDRRRYEQFF.

This clonotype was detected a few times. The chain uses TRBV7-9 and TRBJ1-6; maybe TRBD1 (6 bases). Germline V CDR1 and CDR2: SEHNR, FQNEAQ (reference sequence). There are 14 residues in the CDR3. The V end was cut by 5 bases, the J end by 13 bases, with 18 bases between. The CDR3 sequence: CASSPRGGGVPLHF. The CDR3 nucleotides are TGTGCCAGCAGCCCAAGAGGAGGGGGGGTCCCCCTCCACTTT.

The gene calls are TRBV11-2 and TRBJ2-1; D unresolved. This CDR3 is built from 14 residues. V dropped 1 base and J dropped 4 bases, with 8 bases sitting between them. CDR1 and CDR2 (germline): SGHAT, FQNNGV. CDR3 DNA: TGTGCCAGCAGCTTAGGGGCAGAGTACAATGAGCAGTTCTTC. Its protein product is CASSLGAEYNEQFF.

This clonotype was counted ten times or more. The chain employs TRBV30 and TRBJ2-5; D is possibly TRBD1 (5 bases). Germline CDR1 and CDR2: GTSNPN and SVGIG (reference sequence). V lost 1 base and J lost 1, with 7 bases in between. This CDR3 contains 13 residues. DNA of the CDR3: TGTGCCTGGAGTGGAGACAGCCAAGAGACCCAGTACTTC. This gives the protein CAWSGDSQETQYF.

This clonotype occurred a few times. CDR3 protein: CSARDRETRRNNEQFF. As DNA, the CDR3 is TGCAGTGCTAGAGATCGCGAGACTAGGAGAAACAATGAGCAGTTCTTC. This sequence joins TRBV20-1 and TRBJ2-7; TRBD2 might be the D (6 bases). The better agreement between TRBJ2-1 and the DNA end casts doubt on the J call. The CDR3 covers 16 residues. CDR1 and CDR2 from the germline V gene are DFQATT and SNEGSKA (reference sequence).

In this sample, this clonotype turned up many times. The chain combines TRBV7-9 with TRBJ1-1; a possible D gene is TRBD1 (5 bases). The CDR3 length is 14 residues. Germline values: CDR1 SEHNR, CDR2 FQNEAQ (reference sequence). V dropped 3 bases and J dropped 1 base, with 9 bases sitting between them. The CDR3 DNA reads TGTGCCAGCAGCTTCGCAGGGAGGAACACTGAAGCTTTCTTT. Its protein is CASSFAGRNTEAFF. The full variable domain, completed using reference TRBV7-9 and TRBJ1-1, is DTGVSQNPRHKITKRGQNVTFRCDPISEHNRLYWYRQTLGQGPEFLTYFQNEAQLEKSRLLSDRFSAERPKGSFSTLEIQRTEQGDSAMYLCASSFAGRNTEAFFGQGTRLTVV.

This clonotype was seen many times. DNA of the CDR3: TGTGCCAGCAGTTTGGGGATGATGAACACTGAAGCTTTCTTT. Protein sequence: CASSLGMMNTEAFF. This chain links TRBV12-3 or TRBV12-4 with TRBJ1-1; D not certain. CDR3 size: 14 residues. V lost 3 bases and J lost 0, with 8 bases in between.

This clonotype was found a few times. This chain uses TRBV28 with TRBJ2-1; 8 bases line up with TRBD2. The V gene end was trimmed by 8 bases and the J gene end by 8 bases; junction bases not matched to a gene: 5. There are 12 residues in the CDR3. CDR1 is MDHEN and CDR2 is SYDVKM in the germline V gene. Here the CDR3 reads CASVTGGDEQFF. CDR3 bases: TGTGCCAGCGTGACGGGGGGGGATGAGCAGTTCTTC.

The CDR3 nucleotides read TGCAGTGCTGGGGGCTACAATGAGCAGTTCTTC. This codes for CSAGGYNEQFF. The chain carries TRBV20-1 and TRBJ2-1; D is perhaps TRBD1 or TRBD2 (5 bases each). With 5 bases removed from V and 3 bases from J, the gap between germline ends came to 5 bases. CDR3 length: 11 amino acids. Germline V CDR1 and CDR2: DFQATT, SNEGSKA (reference sequence).

This clonotype was picked up a small number of times. The gene calls are TRBV10-2 and TRBJ2-1; 8 nucleotides line up with TRBD2. CDR3 size: 17 residues. Germline CDR1 is WSHSY and CDR2 is SAAADI. Trimming removed 8 bases from V and 2 bases from J; junction bases left unmatched: 14. The CDR3 DNA reads TGCGCCAGCGGTGCCCTTTCGGGACTAGGGACCTACAATGAGCAGTTCTTC. Its protein is CASGALSGLGTYNEQFF.

The V gene is TRBV4-1, the J gene TRBJ2-5, with D unclear. V lost 9 bases and J lost 4, with 9 bases in between. The CDR3 has 11 residues. Looked up from germline, CDR1 is MGHRA and CDR2 is YSYEKL. CDR3 nucleotides: TGCGCCAGGCCCCCTCGAGAGACCCAGTACTTC. Residues: CARPPRETQYF.

In its sample, this clonotype was seen many times. This rearrangement joins TRBV12-3 or TRBV12-4 to TRBJ1-5; D remains unclear. V was pared by 6 bases and J by 10 bases, with 10 bases between. The CDR3 is made up of 11 amino acids. The CDR3 is CASSAGSPQHF. As DNA, the CDR3 is TGTGCCAGCAGCGCCGGGTCTCCCCAGCATTTT.

At least ten counts were recorded for this clonotype. The V gene is TRBV30, the J gene TRBJ1-1; D not certain. Germline V gene data show CDR1 as GTSNPN and CDR2 as SVGIG (reference sequence). The length of the CDR3 is 11 residues. Trimming removed 2 bases from V and 5 bases from J, with 6 bases in between. The CDR3 region has the DNA TGTGCCTGGAGTTTAAGGACTGAAGCTTTCTTT. Translation: CAWSLRTEAFF.

This sequence joins TRBV12-3 or TRBV12-4 and TRBJ2-1; 7 bases agree with TRBD2. Trimming removed 10 bases from V and 7 bases from J; junction bases left unmatched: 13. The CDR3 is 14 residues long. In DNA, the CDR3 is TGTGCCACAGGTGTCGGGGGGTTTCAGAATGAGCAGTTCTTC. This gives the protein CATGVGGFQNEQFF.

This clonotype was seen ten or more times. The chain joins TRBV18 to TRBJ2-1; 8 bases are a match to TRBD1. Per the germline V gene, CDR1 is KGHSH and CDR2 is LQKENI. The CDR3 contains 15 residues. Trimming cost V 6 bases and J 3 bases; bases outside gene matches: 7. As DNA, the CDR3 is TGTGCCAGCTCCCCGACAGGGGCTATCTACAATGAGCAGTTCTTC. It is translated as CASSPTGAIYNEQFF. Combining the CDR3 with reference TRBV18 and TRBJ2-1 gives the whole variable domain NAGVMQNPRHLVRRRGQEARLRCSPMKGHSHVYWYRQLPEEGLKFMVYLQKENIIDESGMPKERFSAEFPKEGPSILRIQQVVRGDSAAYFCASSPTGAIYNEQFFGPGTRLTVL.

The CDR3 reads CASSSWDRDPYLEQYF. The CDR3 DNA reads TGTGCCAGCAGTTCCTGGGACAGGGACCCTTACTTGGAGCAGTACTTC. This rearrangement joins TRBV27 to TRBJ2-7, with 9 bases aligning to TRBD1. With 4 bases clipped from V and 7 bases from J, the junction kept 14 bases outside the gene matches. The CDR3 sequence is 16 residues long. Germline V gene data show CDR1 as MNHEY and CDR2 as SMNVEV (reference sequence).